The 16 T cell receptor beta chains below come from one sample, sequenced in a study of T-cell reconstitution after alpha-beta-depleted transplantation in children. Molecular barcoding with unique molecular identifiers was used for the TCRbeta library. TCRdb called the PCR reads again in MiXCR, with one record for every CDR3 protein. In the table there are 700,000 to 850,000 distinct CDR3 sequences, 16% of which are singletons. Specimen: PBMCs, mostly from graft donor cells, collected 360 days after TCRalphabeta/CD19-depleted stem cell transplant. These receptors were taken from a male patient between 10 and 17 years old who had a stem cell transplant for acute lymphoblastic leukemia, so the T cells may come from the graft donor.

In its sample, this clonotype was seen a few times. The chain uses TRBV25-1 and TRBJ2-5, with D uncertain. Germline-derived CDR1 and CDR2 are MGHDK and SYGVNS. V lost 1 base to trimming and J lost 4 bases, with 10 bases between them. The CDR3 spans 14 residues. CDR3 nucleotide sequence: TGTGCCAGCAGTGAATGGAATAGCAGAGAGACCCAGTACTTC. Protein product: CASSEWNSRETQYF. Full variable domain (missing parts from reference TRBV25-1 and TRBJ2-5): EADIYQTPRYLVIGTGKKITLECSQTMGHDKMYWYQQDPGMELHLIHYSYGVNSTEKGDLSSESTVSRIRTEHFPLTLESARPSHTSQYLCASSEWNSRETQYFGPGTRLLVL.

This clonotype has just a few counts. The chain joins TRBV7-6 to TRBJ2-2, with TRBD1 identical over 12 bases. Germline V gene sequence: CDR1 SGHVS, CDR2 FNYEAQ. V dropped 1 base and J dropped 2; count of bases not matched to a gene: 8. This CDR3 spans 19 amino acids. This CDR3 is CASSLGLGQGASNTGELFF. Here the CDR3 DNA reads TGTGCCAGCAGCTTAGGGCTGGGACAGGGGGCATCTAACACCGGGGAGCTGTTTTTT.

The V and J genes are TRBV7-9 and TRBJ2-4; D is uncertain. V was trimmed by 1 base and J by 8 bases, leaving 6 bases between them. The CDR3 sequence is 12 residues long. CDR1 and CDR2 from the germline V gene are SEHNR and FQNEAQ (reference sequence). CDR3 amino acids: CASSLETDIQYF. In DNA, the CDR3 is TGTGCCAGCAGCTTAGAGACCGACATTCAGTACTTC. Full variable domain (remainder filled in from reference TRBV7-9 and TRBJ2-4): DTGVSQNPRHKITKRGQNVTFRCDPISEHNRLYWYRQTLGQGPEFLTYFQNEAQLEKSRLLSDRFSAERPKGSFSTLEIQRTEQGDSAMYLCASSLETDIQYFGAGTRLSVL.

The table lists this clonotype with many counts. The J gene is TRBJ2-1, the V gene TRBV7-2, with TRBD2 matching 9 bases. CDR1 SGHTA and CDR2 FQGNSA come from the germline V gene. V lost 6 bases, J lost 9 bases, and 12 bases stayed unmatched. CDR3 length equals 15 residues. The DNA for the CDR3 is TGTGCCAGCAGGAGCGGGAGGCGTACTGGGGGTGAGCAGTTCTTC. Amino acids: CASRSGRRTGGEQFF.

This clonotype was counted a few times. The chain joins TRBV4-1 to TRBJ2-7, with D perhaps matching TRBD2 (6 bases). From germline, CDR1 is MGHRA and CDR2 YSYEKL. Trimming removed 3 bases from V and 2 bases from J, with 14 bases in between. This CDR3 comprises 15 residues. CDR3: CASSHLAGTTYEQYF. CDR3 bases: TGCGCCAGCAGCCATCTGGCGGGAACCACCTACGAGCAGTACTTC.

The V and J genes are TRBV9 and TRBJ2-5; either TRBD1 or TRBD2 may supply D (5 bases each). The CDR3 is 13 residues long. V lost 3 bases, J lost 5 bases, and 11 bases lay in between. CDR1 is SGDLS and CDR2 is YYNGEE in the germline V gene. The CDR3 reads CASSDEWGETQYF. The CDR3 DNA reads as TGTGCCAGCAGCGACGAATGGGGGGAGACCCAGTACTTC.

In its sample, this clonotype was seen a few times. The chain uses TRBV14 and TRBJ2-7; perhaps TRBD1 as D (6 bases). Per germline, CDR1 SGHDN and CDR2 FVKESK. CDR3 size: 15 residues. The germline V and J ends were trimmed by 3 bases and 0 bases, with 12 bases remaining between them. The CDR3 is CASSQMKTGSYEQYF. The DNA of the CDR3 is TGTGCCAGCAGCCAGATGAAGACAGGCTCCTACGAGCAGTACTTC. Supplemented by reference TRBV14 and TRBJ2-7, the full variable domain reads EAGVTQFPSHSVIEKGQTVTLRCDPISGHDNLYWYRRVMGKEIKFLLHFVKESKQDESGMPNNRFLAERTGGTYSTLKVQPAELEDSGVYFCASSQMKTGSYEQYFGPGTRLTVT.

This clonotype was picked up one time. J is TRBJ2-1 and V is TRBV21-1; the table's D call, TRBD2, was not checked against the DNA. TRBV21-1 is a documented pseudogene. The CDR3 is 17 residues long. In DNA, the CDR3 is TGTGCCAGCAGCAAAGTGAGTAGCGGGAGAATTTACAATGAGCAGTTCTTC. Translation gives CASSKVSSGRIYNEQFF.

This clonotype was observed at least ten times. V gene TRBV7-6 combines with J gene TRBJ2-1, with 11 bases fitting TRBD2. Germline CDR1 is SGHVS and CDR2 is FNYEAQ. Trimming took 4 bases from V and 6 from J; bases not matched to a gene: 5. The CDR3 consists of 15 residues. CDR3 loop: CASSSLAGGSNEQFF. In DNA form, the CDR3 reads TGTGCCAGCAGCTCCCTAGCGGGAGGTTCCAATGAGCAGTTCTTC.

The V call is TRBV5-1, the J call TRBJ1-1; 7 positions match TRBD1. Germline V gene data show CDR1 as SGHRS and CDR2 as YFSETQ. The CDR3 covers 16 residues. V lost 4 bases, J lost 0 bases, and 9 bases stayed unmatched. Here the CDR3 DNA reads TGCGCCAGCAGCCCCGGACCGGGACAGATGAACACTGAAGCTTTCTTT. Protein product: CASSPGPGQMNTEAFF.

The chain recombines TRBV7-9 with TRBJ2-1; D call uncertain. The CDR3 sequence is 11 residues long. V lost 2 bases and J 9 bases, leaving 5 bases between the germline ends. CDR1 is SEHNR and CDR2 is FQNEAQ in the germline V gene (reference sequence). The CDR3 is CASSLNSEQFF. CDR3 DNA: TGTGCCAGCAGCTTAAATAGTGAGCAGTTCTTC.

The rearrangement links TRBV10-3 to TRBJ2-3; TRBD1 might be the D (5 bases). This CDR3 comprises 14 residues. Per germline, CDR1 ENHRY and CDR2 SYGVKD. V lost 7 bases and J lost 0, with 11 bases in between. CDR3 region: CAINQGLSTDTQYF. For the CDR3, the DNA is TGTGCCATCAACCAGGGTTTGAGCACAGATACGCAGTATTTT.

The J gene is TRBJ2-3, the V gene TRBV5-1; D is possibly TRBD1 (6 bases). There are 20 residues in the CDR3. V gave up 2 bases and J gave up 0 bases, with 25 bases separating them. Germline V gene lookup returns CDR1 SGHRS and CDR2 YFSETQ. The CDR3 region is CASSFTGIGHTFYSTDTQYF. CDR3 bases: TGCGCCAGCAGCTTTACAGGGATCGGGCACACATTCTATAGCACAGATACGCAGTATTTT.

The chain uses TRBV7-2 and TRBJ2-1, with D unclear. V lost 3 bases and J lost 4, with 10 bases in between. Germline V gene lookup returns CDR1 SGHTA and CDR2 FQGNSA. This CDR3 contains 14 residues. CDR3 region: CASSLDSLYNEQFF. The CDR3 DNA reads TGTGCCAGCAGCTTGGATAGTTTATACAATGAGCAGTTCTTC.

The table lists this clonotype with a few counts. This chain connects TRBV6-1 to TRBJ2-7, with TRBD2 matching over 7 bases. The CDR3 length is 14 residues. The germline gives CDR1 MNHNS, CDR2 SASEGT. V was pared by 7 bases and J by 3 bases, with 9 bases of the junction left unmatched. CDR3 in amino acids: CASKPLRGIYEQYF. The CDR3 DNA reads TGTGCCAGCAAGCCCTTGCGGGGGATCTACGAGCAGTACTTC.

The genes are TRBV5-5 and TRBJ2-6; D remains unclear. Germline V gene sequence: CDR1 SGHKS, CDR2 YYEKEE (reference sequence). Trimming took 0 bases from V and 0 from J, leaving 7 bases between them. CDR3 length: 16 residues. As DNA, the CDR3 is TGTGCCAGCAGCTTGGCCAGCAGCTCTGGGGCCAACGTCCTGACTTTC. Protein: CASSLASSSGANVLTF.